A selection of T cell receptor beta chains follows, all from one sample in a study of control samples from healthy donors and cancer patients. Data came from immunoSEQ multiplex PCR; TCRdb stores just in-frame clones and leaves some out. Here the sample spans 150,000 or so clones, around 90% being singletons. Sequenced sample: blood. The receptor source for this set is a woman aged 30 to 39 in good health. Each CDR3 is given without its conserved first and last residue.

v_gene,len,j_gene,CDR3aa
TRBV4-2,13,TRBJ2-7,ASSNLRTNNYEQY
TRBV6-5,12,TRBJ2-7,ASSFEKSYYEQY
TRBV4-3,15,TRBJ2-2,ASSQFSGSADTGELF
TRBV5-6,13,TRBJ2-3,ASSLAMASADTQY
TRBV7-9,12,TRBJ1-1,ASSLHSVNTEAF
TRBV27,13,TRBJ1-1,ASSLSMGGSTEAF
TRBV19,12,TRBJ2-7,ASSIKGGGYEQY
TRBV14,15,TRBJ2-1,ASSSLSGRAFNNEQF
TRBV7-3,13,TRBJ2-1,ASSFGTSGAYEQF
TRBV7-2,13,TRBJ2-7,ASSSDLVSSYEQY
TRBV5-1,17,TRBJ2-1,ASSSGLAGGGIIYNEQF
TRBV4-2,13,TRBJ1-4,ASSSIQGAQEKLF
TRBV10-2,12,TRBJ2-7,ASSLGTETYEQY
TRBV27,12,TRBJ2-2,ASRSGGKAGELF
TRBV6-5,12,TRBJ1-5,ASSNWGENQPQH
TRBV18,13,TRBJ1-4,ASSRGQATNEKLF
TRBV24-1,15,TRBJ2-1,ATSDPGLAGRYNEQF
TRBV18,10,TRBJ1-1,ASSSDREGAF
TRBV5-1,13,TRBJ2-3,ASSLGIGGIDTQY
TRBV11-2,11,TRBJ2-5,ASNLGTGETQY
TRBV12-3/TRBV12-4,10,TRBJ1-5,ASSLGTQPQH
TRBV6-5,12,TRBJ2-5,ASTESVYQETQY
TRBV27,15,TRBJ2-5,ASSRSTSGRDGETQY
TRBV13,13,TRBJ2-1,ASSLGQGRYNEQF
TRBV10-3,12,TRBJ1-1,AISGGRGNTEAF
TRBV5-6,12,TRBJ1-3,ASSPQERWNTIY
TRBV15,10,TRBJ2-1,ATSREDNEQF
TRBV5-6,13,TRBJ1-5,ASSLTGTINQPQH
TRBV11-2,15,TRBJ1-5,ASSPGTGTFSNQPQH
TRBV9,12,TRBJ2-7,ASSSRTNSYEQY
TRBV4-3,11,TRBJ1-5,ASSRQTNQPQH
TRBV3-1/TRBV3-2,12,TRBJ1-1,ASSPRYRDTEAF
TRBV28,13,TRBJ1-1,ASSEYRALSTEAF
TRBV7-2,12,TRBJ1-1,ASSLGRGNTEAF
TRBV7-9,11,TRBJ2-7,ASSSLAFHEQY
TRBV12-3/TRBV12-4,10,TRBJ2-3,ASSGTSGGQY
TRBV6-4,13,TRBJ1-1,ASSGVGDRNTEAF
TRBV28,13,TRBJ2-2,ASSYRGAAYGELF
TRBV5-1,13,TRBJ2-3,ASSLTSGSADTQY
TRBV28,13,TRBJ2-1,ASNLRGTGYNEQF